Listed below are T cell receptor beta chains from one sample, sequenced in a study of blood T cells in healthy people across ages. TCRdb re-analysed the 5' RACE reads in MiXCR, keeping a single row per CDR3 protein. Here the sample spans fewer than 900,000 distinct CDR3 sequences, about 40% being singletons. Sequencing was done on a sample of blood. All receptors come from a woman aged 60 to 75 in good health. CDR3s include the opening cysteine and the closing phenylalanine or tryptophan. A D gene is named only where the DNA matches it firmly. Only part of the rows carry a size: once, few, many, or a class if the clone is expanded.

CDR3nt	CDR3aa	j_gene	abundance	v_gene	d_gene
TGCGCCACAACAGGGGACTATGGCTACACCTTC	CATTGDYGYTF	TRBJ1-2	few	TRBV4-1	TRBD1
TGCGCCAGCAGCTTGGAGGGGGTTGTTTGGGAGACCCAGTACTTC	CASSLEGVVWETQYF	TRBJ2-5	-	TRBV5-1	-
TGCAGTGCTAGCGCTAGCGGCTTTTACAATGAGCAGTTCTTC	CSASASGFYNEQFF	TRBJ2-1	few	TRBV20-1	TRBD2
TGTGCCAGCAGCCAAGGACTAGCTTCGGACGAGCAGTACTTC	CASSQGLASDEQYF	TRBJ2-7	few	TRBV14	TRBD2
TGTGCCAGCAGTGAAGCAAGGGGTAGCTCCTACAATGAGCAGTTCTTC	CASSEARGSSYNEQFF	TRBJ2-1	-	TRBV6-1	-
TGTGCCAGCAGAGAGGAGGGACAGGGGGCCGGCACAGATACGCAGTATTTT	CASREEGQGAGTDTQYF	TRBJ2-3	few	TRBV5-6	TRBD1
TGCAGCGCTCCGGGTGGGGGAACTGAAGCTTTCTTT	CSAPGGGTEAFF	TRBJ1-1	-	TRBV20-1	-
TGTGCCAGCAGCCAAATGGCGGGGGGGCAAGAGACCCAGTACTTC	CASSQMAGGQETQYF	TRBJ2-5	-	TRBV3-1	TRBD2
TGTGCCAGCATGGAGGGGTCCTACAATGAGCAGTACTTC	CASMEGSYNEQYF	TRBJ2-7	-	TRBV6-2/TRBV6-3	-
TGTGCCAGCAGTCGGGAACATAGCAATCAGCCCCAGCATTTT	CASSREHSNQPQHF	TRBJ1-5	few	TRBV12-3/TRBV12-4	-
TGTGCCAGCAGCCAAGGATCCAGCGGGAGGTACTACGAGCAGTACTTC	CASSQGSSGRYYEQYF	TRBJ2-7	few	TRBV3-1	TRBD2
TGTGCCAGCAGTGATTCTCTCGGACAAAGGGCGAATGAGCAGTTCTTC	CASSDSLGQRANEQFF	TRBJ2-1	-	TRBV2	-
TGCGCCAGCCCCTCGAATTTTCGCGGGGATAGCGCAGATACGCAGTATTTT	CASPSNFRGDSADTQYF	TRBJ2-3	-	TRBV23-1	-
TGTGCCAGCAGCCCACCTAGCGGAGGGGCTTACAATGAGCAGTTCTTC	CASSPPSGGAYNEQFF	TRBJ2-1	-	TRBV9	TRBD2
TGTGCCAGCAGTTCTAGTGGGAGCGAGCAGTACTTC	CASSSSGSEQYF	TRBJ2-7	-	TRBV27	-
TGCAGTGCCGCACATACAGGGCTCCAAGAGACCCAGTACTTC	CSAAHTGLQETQYF	TRBJ2-5	few	TRBV20-1	-
TGCAGTCCCGCCCGACCGAGCTCCTACAATGAGCAGTTCTTC	CSPARPSSYNEQFF	TRBJ2-1	many	TRBV20-1	-
TGTGCCAGCAGTTTATATGCGGGGAGGGCCTACAATGAGCAGTTCTTC	CASSLYAGRAYNEQFF	TRBJ2-1	few	TRBV6-5	TRBD2
TGTGCCAGCAGTGGGACAGACTTTGGCTATGGCTACACCTTC	CASSGTDFGYGYTF	TRBJ1-2	-	TRBV25-1	-
TGTGCCAGCAGCCCCGAGGACGACAATGAGCAGTTCTTC	CASSPEDDNEQFF	TRBJ2-1	few	TRBV7-8	-
TGTGCCAGCAGCTTAGCGGACCTGGGGCACAATGAGCAGTACTTC	CASSLADLGHNEQYF	TRBJ2-7	-	TRBV7-2	-
TGTGCCAGCAGCCCACTCCGGGCCAACGTCCTGACTTTC	CASSPLRANVLTF	TRBJ2-6	-	TRBV7-2	-
TGTGCCAGCAGCCCCGACCAGACACCCACCGGGGAGCTGTTTTTT	CASSPDQTPTGELFF	TRBJ2-2	few	TRBV7-6	-
TGCAGTGCTCCTATTCCGGGACAGGGACACCAGTTGCAGTATTTT	CSAPIPGQGHQLQYF	TRBJ2-3	-	TRBV20-1	TRBD1
TGTGCCAGCATCCTAGGAACTTCCTCCTACAATGAGCAGTTCTTC	CASILGTSSYNEQFF	TRBJ2-1	-	TRBV7-2	-
TGCGCCAGCAGCCAAGAACCCGGCGGGACCTACGAGCAGTACTTC	CASSQEPGGTYEQYF	TRBJ2-7	many	TRBV4-1	-
TGTGCCAGCAGCACGCGGGGTGTCGGTTCACCCCTCCACTTT	CASSTRGVGSPLHF	TRBJ1-6	-	TRBV7-9	-
TGTGCCAGCAGGGTGGGACAGGGCCAAGAGACCCAGTACTTC	CASRVGQGQETQYF	TRBJ2-5	-	TRBV6-6	TRBD1
TGCAGCGTGCGGACAGGGGGTTGTGGCTACACCTTC	CSVRTGGCGYTF	TRBJ1-2	-	TRBV29-1	TRBD1
TGTGCCAGCAGCCCTCAGACAGGGCCCACCGGGGAGCTGTTTTTT	CASSPQTGPTGELFF	TRBJ2-2	many	TRBV9	TRBD1
TGTGCCAGCAGTTACGCCCGGAATGAGCAGTTCTTC	CASSYARNEQFF	TRBJ2-1	few	TRBV6-2/TRBV6-3	-
TGTGCCAGCTCACCTCAGGACAGGGAGGTGGGCACTGAAGCTTTCTTT	CASSPQDREVGTEAFF	TRBJ1-1	few	TRBV18	TRBD1
TGTGCCAGCAGCGTAGAGGGGAAATACTACCCCAATGAGCAGTTCTTC	CASSVEGKYYPNEQFF	TRBJ2-1	few	TRBV9	-
TGTGCCAGCAGTTTAAGTGAGCGGGGGAGCGAGACCCAGTACTTC	CASSLSERGSETQYF	TRBJ2-5	few	TRBV27	TRBD2
TGTGCCAGCAACCCCGGGACACGGACTTCCAATGAGCAGTTCTTC	CASNPGTRTSNEQFF	TRBJ2-1	many	TRBV6-2/TRBV6-3	-
TGTGCCAGCAGCCCCCCGTCCAGGGGTTATAAGCAGTACTTC	CASSPPSRGYKQYF	TRBJ2-5	-	TRBV14	-
TGCGCCAGCAGCCCTGGTGTAGCGGGAGGGCAAATCGACTACAATGAGCAGTTCTTC	CASSPGVAGGQIDYNEQFF	TRBJ2-1	few	TRBV5-1	TRBD2
TGTGCCAGCCTAAATTATGGCCAGGAACTCCAGTACTTC	CASLNYGQELQYF	TRBJ2-5	-	TRBV28	-
TGTGCCAGCAGCCAAGATCTAGCGGGCCAAGAGCAGTTCTTC	CASSQDLAGQEQFF	TRBJ2-1	-	TRBV4-2	TRBD2
TGCAGTGCTCGTACAGGGGGTCTGACGAGGGAAAAACTGTTTTTT	CSARTGGLTREKLFF	TRBJ1-4	-	TRBV20-1	TRBD1
TGTGCCAGCAGCTTGCTCAGCACAGATACGCAGTATTTT	CASSLLSTDTQYF	TRBJ2-3	many	TRBV13	-
TGTGCCAGCAGCGTAGCTGAGCAGGCCTCCTACGAGCAGTACTTC	CASSVAEQASYEQYF	TRBJ2-7	few	TRBV9	-
TGTGCCAGCAGCCCCCGGCGCGGAGACTCCTACAATGAGCAGTTCTTC	CASSPRRGDSYNEQFF	TRBJ2-1	few	TRBV7-3	-
TGTGCCAGCAGCCAAGTTCTAGGGGACAGCTACGAGCAGTACTTC	CASSQVLGDSYEQYF	TRBJ2-7	-	TRBV4-2	TRBD1
TGTGCCAGCAGCCTCAAGACAGGGCCGGATACGCAGTATTTT	CASSLKTGPDTQYF	TRBJ2-3	-	TRBV5-4	TRBD1
TGTGCCAGCAGCAAAGAACCCGCCGACAATGGGCAGTTCTTC	CASSKEPADNGQFF	TRBJ2-1	few	TRBV21-1	-
TGTGCCAGCAGCTTAGCGGGAGGGGCCCTCTCCTACGAGCAGTACTTC	CASSLAGGALSYEQYF	TRBJ2-7	-	TRBV7-2	TRBD2
TGTGCCAGCAGTTACGCCCGCGGACAGGGAGGTACCGGGGAGCTGTTTTTT	CASSYARGQGGTGELFF	TRBJ2-2	once	TRBV6-5	TRBD1
TGTGCCAGCAGTTTTCGTGACAGGGGGTCGAGTGGCTACACCTTC	CASSFRDRGSSGYTF	TRBJ1-2	many	TRBV12-3/TRBV12-4	TRBD1